The TCR beta chain described here comes from a study of T-cell memory formation after mild COVID-19. Across the whole study: TCR clusters largely stayed donor specific.

A remark on this clonotype: As yet, its antigen is unknown.

Study-level findings and limits: Balance between CD4 and CD8 was seen in clones contracting day 15 to 85, and a CD4+ lean was seen in later expanders. The study found contracting CD4+ clones mainly in CM and EM and contracting CD8+ clones in EMRA.

In TCRdb, the 5' RACE reads were re-called with MiXCR into one record per CDR3 protein. This sample has 350,000 or so distinct CDR3 sequences; 20% to 25% occur once, and the top ten carry approximately 12%. The sequence was obtained from an adult woman who had mild COVID-19 (a few samples of this study predate the infection). Cell type and time point are not known. The source material was PBMCs or a T cell subset sorted from them (not recorded which).

Here the CDR3 reads CASSLARDSYSYEQYF. CDR3 sequence (DNA): TGCGCCAGCAGCTTAGCCCGGGACAGCTACTCCTACGAGCAGTACTTC. This sequence joins TRBV5-1 and TRBJ2-7; 7 bases match TRBD1. Germline CDR1 reads SGHRS; CDR2 reads YFSETQ. This CDR3 has 16 residues. The ends lost 2 bases at V and 0 bases at J; junction bases unmatched: 8.